These 2 T cell receptor beta chains were sequenced from one sample in a study of T cell repertoires in cytomegalovirus infection. TCRdb re-called the reads through MiXCR, storing one row per CDR3 protein. The table lists under 70,000 distinct CDR3 sequences, 33% of them singletons, with about 74% in the top ten. Their cognate antigens are unknown. Material for sequencing was PBMCs, sequenced either directly or after in vitro stimulation (not recorded which). The source is a human donor in good health (CMV status not recorded). Some clones in this sample may be carry-over from other donors' samples.

The V gene is TRBV7-2, the J gene TRBJ2-5, with a weak D call TRBD2 (7 bases). The CDR3 sequence is 18 residues long. Germline V gene sequence: CDR1 SGHTA, CDR2 FQGNSA. V was trimmed by 1 base and J by 5 bases, leaving 23 bases between them. The CDR3 here is CASSLVGGGARGWETQYF. CDR3 nucleotides: TGTGCCAGCAGCTTAGTGGGGGGGGGGGCGCGGGGCTGGGAGACCCAGTACTTC. Filled out from reference TRBV7-2 and TRBJ2-5, the complete variable domain reads GAGVSQSPSNKVTEKGKDVELRCDPISGHTALYWYRQSLGQGLEFLIYFQGNSAPDKSGLPSDRFSAERTGGSVSTLTIQRTQQEDSAVYLCASSLVGGGARGWETQYFGPGTRLLVL.

There are a few counts of this clonotype. The genes are TRBV19 and TRBJ2-7, with a weak D call TRBD2 (6 bases). The V gene's germline CDR1 is LNHDA and CDR2 SQIVND (reference sequence). V gave up 3 bases and J gave up 4 bases, with 10 bases separating them. The CDR3 length is 13 residues. The CDR3 is CASSIGGKYEQYF. The CDR3 DNA reads TGTGCCAGTAGTATTGGGGGGAAATACGAGCAGTACTTC.